This T cell receptor (beta chain) was found in a study of blood T cell repertoires in COVID-19. Study-level background: T cells, B-cell-depleted T cells, or PBMCs supplied cDNA or gDNA.

In this sample, this clone turned up once. This CDR3 is built from 13 residues. V was pared by 4 bases and J by 6 bases, with 13 bases between. Looked up from germline, CDR1 is SGHDT and CDR2 is YYEEEE. Data came from immunoSEQ multiplex PCR; TCRdb stores just in-frame clones and leaves some out. This repertoire shows about 280,000 clones, roughly 86% found once; its top ten account for over 8%. The clonotype originates from a man in his forties with active or convalescent COVID-19. This chain links TRBV5-6 with TRBJ1-1, with D perhaps matching TRBD1 (5 bases). Sequenced sample: peripheral blood. The CDR3 region is CASSGNTGAEAFF. The DNA for the CDR3 is TGTGCCAGCAGCGGCAACACAGGAGCTGAAGCTTTCTTT.